The present T cell receptor (beta chain) was sequenced within a study of long-term antiretroviral therapy in people with HIV. The study used samples holding 1-10 million cryopreserved PBMC before DNA extraction. With survey level as its setting, the immunoSEQ assay was v3.0. Only in-frame clones appear in the TCRdb table, and some are missing; sequencing was by immunoSEQ multiplex PCR. The sample carries 17,000 or so clones, 65% to 85% recorded once. Study-wide findings and caveats: Someone took the blood between about 2003 and 2017, maybe while older ART regimens were in use.

Concerning this clone: The antigen remains undetermined.

Here the sequenced sample was unsorted PBMCs, taken 0.1 years before starting antiretroviral therapy. This receptor was identified in a man aged 18 to 35 with HIV.

The CDR3 DNA reads TGTGCCAGCAGTCCCCTCAGGGCTAGCGGGATCGAATACAATGAGCAGTTCTTC. Protein: CASSPLRASGIEYNEQFF. The V gene is TRBV27, the J gene TRBJ2-1; 9 nucleotides agree with TRBD2. CDR3 length: 18 amino acids. In germline, CDR1 is MNHEY, CDR2 SMNVEV (reference sequence). V lost 5 bases to trimming and J lost 4 bases; unmatched junction nucleotides: 15.